This T cell receptor beta chain derives from a study of T-cell memory formation after mild COVID-19. Study results and caveats: Pre-infection memory already had some responding clones, implying cross-reactive memory joined. The study found contracting CD4+ clones mainly in CM and EM and contracting CD8+ clones in EMRA.

V was clipped by 5 bases and J by 8 bases, with 21 bases between them. The CDR3 length is 15 residues. Concerning this clonotype: Its antigen is unknown.

TCRdb recomputed calls from the 5' RACE reads with MiXCR, one row per CDR3 protein. The repertoire holds some 490,000 distinct CDR3 sequences, with 15% to 20% as singletons. The sample comprised PBMCs or a T cell subset sorted from them (not recorded which). This receptor was identified in an adult woman who had mild COVID-19 (a few samples of this study predate the infection). Cell type and time point are not known. V is TRBV12-3 or TRBV12-4 and J is TRBJ1-2; D is possibly TRBD1 (5 bases). The CDR3 DNA reads TGTGCCAGCAGTATTATTGCAGGGTCATATCTCGGCTACACCTTC. Translated: CASSIIAGSYLGYTF.